This T cell receptor beta chain derives from a study of radiation and T cells in renal cell carcinoma. Specified time point: blood 4 weeks post-SBRT, at nephrectomy. Noted treatment: 15 Gy SBRT to primary tumor, nephrectomy 4 weeks later. After SBRT, blood was collected at 2 and 4 weeks, plus baseline. Sequenced by immunoSEQ multiplex PCR; TCRdb stores in-frame clones only, minus some. This sample has 140,000 or so clones, with 75% to 90% found just once. Trimming stripped 1 base from V and 8 bases from J, with 12 bases between. Germline CDR1 LNHNV, CDR2 YYDKDF (reference sequence). This CDR3 has 14 residues. General study points: Without pretreatment biopsies, baseline tumor clonotype presence was undetermined. In blood, top tumor clones expanded by 2 weeks, shrinking by 4.

On this clone: Its specificity is not known.

This material consisted of blood, taken from a patient whose treatment included radiotherapy and nephrectomy. This TCR was recovered from a woman aged 50 to 60 with renal cell carcinoma. The chain employs TRBV15 and TRBJ1-3, with a possible D match to TRBD1 (5 bases). CDR3 nucleotide sequence: TGTGCCACCAGCAGAGGAGGGGCAGTGGACACCATATATTTT. This codes for CATSRGGAVDTIYF. Full variable domain (rest looked up from reference TRBV15 and TRBJ1-3): DAMVIQNPRYQVTQFGKPVTLSCSQTLNHNVMYWYQQKSSQAPKLLFHYYDKDFNNEADTPDNFQSRRPNTSFCFLDIRSPGLGDTAMYLCATSRGGAVDTIYFGEGSWLTVV.